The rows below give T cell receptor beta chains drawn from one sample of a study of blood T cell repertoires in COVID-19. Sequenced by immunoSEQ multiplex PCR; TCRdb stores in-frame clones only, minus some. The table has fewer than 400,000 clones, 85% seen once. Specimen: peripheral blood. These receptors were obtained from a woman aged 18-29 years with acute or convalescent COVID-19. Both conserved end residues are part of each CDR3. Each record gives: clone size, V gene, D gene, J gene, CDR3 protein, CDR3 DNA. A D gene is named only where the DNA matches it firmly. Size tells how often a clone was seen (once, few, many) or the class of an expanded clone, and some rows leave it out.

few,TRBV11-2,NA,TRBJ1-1,CASSITTPQGPTEAFF,TGTGCCAGCAGCATAACAACCCCACAGGGACCCACTGAAGCTTTCTTT
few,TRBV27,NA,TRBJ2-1,CASSFETAYNEQFF,TGTGCCAGCAGTTTTGAGACAGCCTACAATGAGCAGTTCTTC
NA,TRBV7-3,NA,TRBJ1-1,CASSSTQGSTEAFF,TGTGCCAGCAGCTCCACCCAGGGGAGCACTGAAGCTTTCTTT
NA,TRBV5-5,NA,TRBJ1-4,CASSLLSEKLFF,TGTGCCAGCAGCTTGTTGAGTGAAAAACTGTTTTTT
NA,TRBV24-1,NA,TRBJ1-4,CATSESGAANEKLFF,TGTGCCACCAGTGAGTCAGGGGCTGCTAATGAAAAACTGTTTTTT
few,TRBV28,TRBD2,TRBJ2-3,CASGLGLAGGPADTQYF,TGTGCCAGCGGCCTGGGACTAGCGGGAGGGCCGGCAGATACGCAGTATTTT
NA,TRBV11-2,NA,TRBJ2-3,CASSSSDTQYF,TGTGCCAGCAGCTCGTCCGATACGCAGTATTTT
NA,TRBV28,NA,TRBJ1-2,CASSGGLINYGYTF,TGTGCCAGCAGCGGGGGTCTCATAAACTATGGCTACACCTTC
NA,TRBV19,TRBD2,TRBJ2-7,CASSTYSGGYSYEQYF,TGTGCCAGTAGTACGTATAGCGGGGGTTACTCCTACGAGCAGTACTTC
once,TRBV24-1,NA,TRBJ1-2,CATSDWGRQAVPHYGYTF,TGTGCCACCAGTGATTGGGGTAGACAGGCTGTCCCGCACTATGGCTACACCTTC
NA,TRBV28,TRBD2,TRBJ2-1,CASSFQREVDNEQFF,TGTGCCAGCAGTTTCCAGCGGGAGGTCGACAATGAGCAGTTCTTC
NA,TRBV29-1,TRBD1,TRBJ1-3,CSVQTGQSLFF,TGCAGCGTGCAGACGGGACAGAGCCTTTTTTTT
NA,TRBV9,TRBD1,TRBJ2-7,CASSVDGQGTDEQYF,TGTGCCAGCAGCGTAGACGGACAGGGGACCGACGAGCAGTACTTC
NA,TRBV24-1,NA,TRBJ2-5,CATSDPLSETQYF,TGTGCCACCAGTGATCCCTTGTCGGAGACCCAGTACTTC